This T cell receptor (beta chain) was identified during a study of PD-1 blockade in classical Hodgkin lymphoma. The CDR3 covers 15 residues. Deletions cut 10 bases from V and 4 bases from J, with 21 bases between. Per the germline V gene, CDR1 is MNHNY and CDR2 is SVGAGI (reference sequence). Sequencing used immunoSEQ multiplex PCR; TCRdb keeps in-frame clones, though not all of them. Of 7,000 or so clones listed, approximately 77% are singletons. In every patient, relapse followed autologous stem cell transplantation, while exposure to brentuximab vedotin differed. The patients, who had relapsed/refractory classical Hodgkin lymphoma, achieved best responses of complete response, partial response or progressive disease. Regarding the study as a whole: Newly diagnosed patients had diversity similar to the baseline diversity of complete responders. TCR diversity at baseline was reported to be reduced in newly diagnosed patients relative to healthy donors. Repertoires differed for reasons still undefined, possibly disease activity or prior therapy.

Concerning this clone: What it binds is unknown.

This chain connects TRBV6-6 to TRBJ2-3, with D perhaps given as TRBD1 or TRBD2 (5 bases each). The sample consisted of peripheral blood mononuclear cells (PBMCs), taken before the second cycle of nivolumab. This TCR came from a human donor with classical Hodgkin lymphoma. CDR3 residues: CATLSRDAKPDTQYF. The CDR3 region has the DNA TGTGCCACCCTAAGCCGGGACGCGAAACCAGATACGCAGTATTTT.